This entry concerns a single T cell receptor (beta chain). Its antigen is not known. This entry comes from a study of long-term antiretroviral therapy in people with HIV. Broader study findings: Blood was collected between about 2004 and 2017, possibly under older ART regimens.

Germline V CDR1 and CDR2: SEHNR, FQNEAQ (reference sequence). Trimming left V 4 bases short and J 2 bases short, with 9 bases between. CDR3 length: 13 amino acids. Version v3.0 of the immunoSEQ assay ran at survey level. TCRdb keeps only in-frame clones here, not all; method: immunoSEQ multiplex PCR. The repertoire holds over 30,000 clones, around 83% seen once, with around 6.5% in the top ten. HIV-positive participants all received treatment in the United States. V and J are TRBV7-9 and TRBJ2-7; no definite D call. This TCR came from a man aged 18 to 30 with HIV. The source material was unsorted PBMCs, sampled 1 year after starting antiretroviral therapy. CDR3 nucleotides: TGTGCCAGCAGCTGGGGTGGGGCCTACGAGCAGTACTTC. Its translation is CASSWGGAYEQYF. Filled out from reference TRBV7-9 and TRBJ2-7, the complete variable domain reads DTGVSQNPRHKITKRGQNVTFRCDPISEHNRLYWYRQTLGQGPEFLTYFQNEAQLEKSRLLSDRFSAERPKGSFSTLEIQRTEQGDSAMYLCASSWGGAYEQYFGPGTRLTVT.